One T cell receptor (beta chain) is described in this entry. The method was immunoSEQ multiplex PCR; TCRdb's version includes in-frame clones alone and lacks a portion of them. Among tens of thousands of clones listed, about nine tenths were seen once. These data belong to a study of T cell changes during pregnancy in multiple sclerosis. CDR3 length: 14 amino acids. Germline CDR1 reads WSHSY; CDR2 reads SAAADI. Trimming cost V 5 bases and J 1 base; bases outside gene matches: 4. V and J are TRBV10-2 and TRBJ1-1; 7 nucleotides align to TRBD1. The sequence came from a female donor in good health, enrolled as a control in a pregnancy study. Sequenced material: peripheral blood, taken in the third trimester of pregnancy. CDR3 DNA sequence: TGCGCCAGCAGTCCTGACAGGGCGAACACTGAAGCTTTCTTT. This encodes CASSPDRANTEAFF.